This T cell receptor beta chain was documented in a study of T cell repertoires in cytomegalovirus infection. Across the whole study: The authors used CMV epitopes that were HLA-C-restricted (recently identified) and HLA-B-restricted (well studied). Both CMV infection and a matching HLA type were indicated by public TCR beta signatures. General study findings and limits: CMV-specific HLA-C-restricted TCR beta clonotypes dominated the ex vivo response. Identification of carriers of CMV plus the relevant HLA was achieved through cumulative public TCR beta family frequency.

Notes on this clonotype: Its target is unknown. In this CDR3 the conserved last residue, phenylalanine or tryptophan, is missing, so a read error is likely.

In TCRdb, the reads were re-called with MiXCR into one record per CDR3 protein. The data show 27,000 or so distinct CDR3 sequences, around 19% seen once. Sequencing was performed on CD8+ T cells from cultured PBMCs, taken from culture after CMV antigen stimulation. This TCR came from a human donor in good health (CMV status not recorded). Some clones in this sample may be carry-over from other donors' samples.

The CDR3 loop is CSARIDNQPQHL. In nucleotides, the CDR3 is TGCAGTGCCCGAATAGACAATCAGCCCCAGCATTTA. The gene calls are TRBV20-1 and TRBJ1-5; unclear D gene. The germline V gene encodes CDR1 DFQATT and CDR2 SNEGSKA (reference sequence). V was clipped by 6 bases and J by 3 bases, with 9 bases between them. The CDR3 consists of 12 residues.